These 6 T cell receptor beta chains were sequenced from one sample in a study of CD8+ T cells in alopecia areata. The sequencing template was cDNA reverse transcribed from extracted RNA. Repertoires were generated with immunoSEQ multiplex PCR, while TCRdb's copy carries only in-frame clones and drops some. The repertoire holds about 120,000 clones, 47% seen once, with about 10% in the top ten. The sequenced material came from NKG2D-low CD8+ T cells sorted from blood. The receptors here all came from a human donor with alopecia areata.

The DNA for the CDR3 is TGTGCCAGCAGCCTACGGACAGGGTATGACGAGCAGTACTTC. This codes for CASSLRTGYDEQYF. The chain recombines TRBV11-2 with TRBJ2-7; TRBD1 matches at 8 bases. Germline trimming cut 5 bases from V and 5 bases from J; bases unmatched to any gene: 8. The CDR3 length is 14 residues. The germline V gene has CDR1 SGHAT and CDR2 FQNNGV.

The chain joins TRBV29-1 to TRBJ2-1, with 9 bases aligning to TRBD2. The CDR3 is made up of 15 amino acids. Germline CDR1 and CDR2: SQVTM and ANQGSEA. Trimming removed 1 base from V and 7 bases from J; junction bases left unmatched: 8. The CDR3 nucleotides read TGCAGCGTTGAAGGGACTAGCGACCTCAGGAATGAGCAGTTCTTC. This gives the protein CSVEGTSDLRNEQFF.

The chain has TRBV29-1 and TRBJ1-2; no reliable D call. The germline V gene has CDR1 SQVTM and CDR2 ANQGSEA. The CDR3 loop spans 14 amino acids. Trimming stripped 6 bases from V and 4 bases from J, with 18 bases between. The CDR3 sequence: CSVVTRSTSYGYTF. The CDR3, as DNA: TGCAGCGTAGTTACGAGGTCAACAAGCTATGGCTACACCTTC.

A note on this clone: This CDR3 is also generated by other DNA sequences in the sample. The rearrangement links TRBV27 to TRBJ2-2, with D maybe TRBD2 (6 bases). The CDR3 spans 15 residues. The germline V gene has CDR1 MNHEY and CDR2 SMNVEV (reference sequence). V was pared by 2 bases and J by 1 base, with 8 bases between. The CDR3 is CASSLGGVNTGELFF. The CDR3 DNA sequence: TGTGCCAGCAGTTTAGGCGGGGTGAACACCGGGGAGCTGTTTTTT.

The chain couples TRBV5-1 to TRBJ1-1; unclear D gene. The CDR3 is 16 amino acids. V gave up 4 bases and J gave up 5 bases, with 21 bases separating them. The germline V gene has CDR1 SGHRS and CDR2 YFSETQ. The CDR3, as DNA: TGCGCCAGCAGCCTACAAACTCCCAATTCGGGTACTGAAGCTTTCTTT. This sequence encodes CASSLQTPNSGTEAFF.

This chain uses TRBV4-1 with TRBJ2-7; TRBD2 might be the D (5 bases). The V gene lost 0 bases and the J gene lost 5 bases, with 11 bases spanning the gap. Germline V gives CDR1 MGHRA, CDR2 YSYEKL. The CDR3 length is 14 residues. For the CDR3, the DNA is TGCGCCAGCAGCCAAGATCCGGGGAGCCACGAGCAGTACTTC. Protein sequence: CASSQDPGSHEQYF.